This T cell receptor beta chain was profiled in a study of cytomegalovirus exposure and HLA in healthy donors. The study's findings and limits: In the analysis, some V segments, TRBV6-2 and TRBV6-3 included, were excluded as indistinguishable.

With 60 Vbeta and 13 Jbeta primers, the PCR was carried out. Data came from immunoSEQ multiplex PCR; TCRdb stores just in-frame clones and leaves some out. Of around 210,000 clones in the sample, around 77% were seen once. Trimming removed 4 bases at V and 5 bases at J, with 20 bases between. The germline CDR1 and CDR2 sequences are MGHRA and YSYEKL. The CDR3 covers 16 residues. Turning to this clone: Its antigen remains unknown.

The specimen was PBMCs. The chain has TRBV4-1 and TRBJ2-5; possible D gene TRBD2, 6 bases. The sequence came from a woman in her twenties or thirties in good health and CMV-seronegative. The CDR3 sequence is CASSRQRVGGGETQYF. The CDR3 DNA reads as TGCGCCAGCAGCCGCCAAAGAGTCGGGGGTGGGGAGACCCAGTACTTC.